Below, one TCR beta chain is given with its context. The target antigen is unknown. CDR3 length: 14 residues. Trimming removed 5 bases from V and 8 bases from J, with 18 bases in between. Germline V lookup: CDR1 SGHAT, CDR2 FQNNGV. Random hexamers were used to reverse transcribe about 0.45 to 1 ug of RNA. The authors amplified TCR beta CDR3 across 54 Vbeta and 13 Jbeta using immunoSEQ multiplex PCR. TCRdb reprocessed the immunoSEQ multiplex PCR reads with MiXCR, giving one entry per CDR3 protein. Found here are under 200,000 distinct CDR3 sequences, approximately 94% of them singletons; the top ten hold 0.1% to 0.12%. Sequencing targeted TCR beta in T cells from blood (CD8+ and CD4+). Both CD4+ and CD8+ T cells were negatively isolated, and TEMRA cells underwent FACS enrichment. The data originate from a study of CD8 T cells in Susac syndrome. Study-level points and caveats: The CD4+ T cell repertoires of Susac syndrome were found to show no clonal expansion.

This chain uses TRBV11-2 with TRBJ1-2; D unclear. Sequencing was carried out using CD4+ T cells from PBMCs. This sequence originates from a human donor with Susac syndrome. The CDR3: CASSEMIGMGGYTF. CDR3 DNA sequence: TGTGCCAGCAGCGAAATGATTGGGATGGGAGGCTACACCTTC. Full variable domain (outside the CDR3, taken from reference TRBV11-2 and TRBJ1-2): EAGVAQSPRYKIIEKRQSVAFWCNPISGHATLYWYQQILGQGPKLLIQFQNNGVVDDSQLPKDRFSAERLKGVDSTLKIQPAKLEDSAVYLCASSEMIGMGGYTFGSGTRLTVV.